These 30 T cell receptor beta chains share one sample of origin, sequenced in a study of T cell repertoires in cytomegalovirus infection. TCRdb fed the reads into MiXCR, producing one record per CDR3 protein. The profile shows hundreds of thousands of distinct CDR3 sequences, 30% to 35% of them singletons. Their antigens remain unidentified. This specimen consisted of cultured PBMCs, obtained from culture after CMV antigen stimulation. The receptors shown here come from a human donor in good health (CMV status not recorded). Some clones in this sample may be carry-over from other donors' samples.

This clonotype turned up a few times. The chain combines TRBV6-6 with TRBJ1-2, with no clear D. The V gene lost 6 bases and the J gene lost 6 bases, with 14 bases spanning the gap. This CDR3 has 13 amino acids. Germline loops: CDR1 MNHNY, CDR2 SVGAGI (reference sequence). The CDR3 loop reads CASRPGPGHGYTF. Written as DNA, the CDR3 is TGTGCCAGCAGGCCGGGCCCTGGTCATGGCTACACCTTC.

There are many counts of this clonotype. The V and J genes are TRBV12-3 or TRBV12-4 and TRBJ2-3; 10 nucleotides match TRBD1. Unmatched junction bases numbered 1, after V lost 3 bases and J lost 4 bases. The length of the CDR3 is 14 residues. CDR3 DNA sequence: TGTGCCAGCAGTTTGGGGACAGGGGCAGATACGCAGTATTTT. Its translation is CASSLGTGADTQYF.

This chain joins TRBV4-3 and TRBJ2-1; 15 positions match TRBD2. The CDR3 sequence is 19 residues long. V was clipped by 3 bases and J by 1 base; unmatched bases: 7. Germline V CDR1 and CDR2: LGHNA, YSLEER. Written as DNA, the CDR3 is TGCGCCAGCAGCCAGGGACTAGCGGGAGGTCCAGGGTCCTACAATGAGCAGTTCTTC. This sequence encodes CASSQGLAGGPGSYNEQFF.

This clonotype showed up many times. The chain has TRBV7-2 and TRBJ2-5; no clear D gene. The germline V gene has CDR1 SGHTA and CDR2 FQGNSA. V dropped 6 bases and J dropped 5 bases, with 13 bases sitting between them. The CDR3 contains 13 residues. The CDR3 sequence is CASSPGRRETQYF. The CDR3 DNA follows: TGTGCCAGCAGTCCGGGTCGCCGGGAGACCCAGTACTTC.

This clonotype was found a few times. This chain links TRBV24-1 with TRBJ1-5; D is ambiguous. Trimming cost V 4 bases and J 7 bases, with 13 bases left between them. The germline CDR1 and CDR2 sequences are KGHDR and SFDVKD. This CDR3 comprises 14 residues. In DNA form, the CDR3 reads TGTGCCACCAGTGACGCCCAGGCCATCCAGCCCCAGCATTTT. Translation gives CATSDAQAIQPQHF.

The V gene is TRBV7-2, the J gene TRBJ2-3; D ambiguous. Trimming took off 1 base at V and 7 bases at J, with 12 bases between the two ends. This CDR3 is built from 14 residues. Per germline, CDR1 SGHTA and CDR2 FQGNSA. CDR3 coding DNA: TGTGCCAGCAGCTTAGTCCCCCTAAGGTATACGCAGTATTTT. Translation: CASSLVPLRYTQYF.

This sequence joins TRBV2 and TRBJ1-5, with a possible D match to TRBD1 (5 bases). The CDR3 covers 12 residues. The germline gives CDR1 SNHLY, CDR2 FYNNEI. V was pared by 7 bases and J by 5 bases, with 9 bases between. The CDR3 DNA is TGTGCCAGCAAGGGGAGGGATCAGCCCCAGCATTTT. It specifies CASKGRDQPQHF.

This clonotype appeared a few times. The chain couples TRBV11-2 to TRBJ2-2; 9 nucleotides agree with TRBD1. Germline V CDR1 and CDR2: SGHAT, FQNNGV. J was trimmed by 6 bases and V by 2 bases; bases with no gene match: 10. This CDR3 has 17 amino acids. Here the CDR3 reads CASSLLTGGWIAGELFF. For the CDR3, the DNA is TGTGCCAGCAGCTTACTCACAGGGGGCTGGATCGCCGGGGAGCTGTTTTTT.

In this sample, this clonotype turned up many times. V usage is TRBV7-2 and J usage is TRBJ1-5, with no clear D. The V end lost 2 bases, the J end lost 3 bases, and 8 bases lay between the germline ends. Germline CDR1 and CDR2: SGHTA and FQGNSA. This CDR3 has 14 residues. This chain's CDR3 is CASSLRPFNQPQHF. The CDR3, as DNA: TGTGCCAGCAGCTTAAGGCCTTTCAATCAGCCCCAGCATTTT.

The V and J genes are TRBV7-2 and TRBJ2-1; 8 nucleotides line up with TRBD2. This CDR3 contains 15 residues. Germline trimming cut 5 bases from V and 5 bases from J; bases unmatched to any gene: 8. In germline, CDR1 is SGHTA, CDR2 FQGNSA. DNA of the CDR3: TGTGCCAGCAGCCCGAGGACTAGCCCGAACAATGAGCAGTTCTTC. It yields the protein CASSPRTSPNNEQFF.

J is TRBJ2-7 and V is TRBV11-2; D is perhaps TRBD1 or TRBD2 (5 bases each). The CDR3 length is 13 residues. The V gene's germline CDR1 is SGHAT and CDR2 FQNNGV. Trimming took 6 bases from V and 3 from J, leaving 12 bases between them. CDR3 protein: CASSSPGRYEQYF. In DNA form, the CDR3 reads TGTGCCAGCAGTTCCCCGGGGCGCTACGAGCAGTACTTC.

In this sample, this clonotype turned up a few times. The V call is TRBV7-8, the J call TRBJ2-1; TRBD2 matches at 8 bases. The junction had 8 bases not matched to a gene; V was cut back by 6 bases and J by 10 bases. Germline lookup yields CDR1 SGHVS and CDR2 FQNEAQ. This CDR3 region has 13 residues. The CDR3 DNA reads as TGTGCCAGCAGTCAAACCCGCGGGGGGGAGCAGTTCTTC. Translating it yields CASSQTRGGEQFF.

This clonotype was counted only a few times. This chain links TRBV10-3 with TRBJ1-1; 7 bases align to TRBD1. Germline loops: CDR1 ENHRY, CDR2 SYGVKD. Unmatched junction bases numbered 4, after V lost 5 bases and J lost 4 bases. The CDR3 consists of 13 residues. DNA of the CDR3: TGTGCCATCAGTCCAGGGGGGGGCACTGAAGCTTTCTTT. Translated: CAISPGGGTEAFF.

The chain recombines TRBV12-3 or TRBV12-4 with TRBJ1-2; D uncertain. This CDR3 comprises 15 residues. V gave up 6 bases and J gave up 4 bases, with 18 bases separating them. The CDR3 DNA sequence: TGTGCCAGCAGCTTGGGGAGCGGAAAGATCTATGGCTACACCTTC. Translating gives CASSLGSGKIYGYTF.

This clonotype was seen at least ten times. The V call is TRBV7-2, the J call TRBJ2-5; D unclear. With 4 bases removed from V and 5 bases from J, the gap between germline ends came to 11 bases. Germline values: CDR1 SGHTA, CDR2 FQGNSA. The length of the CDR3 is 13 residues. CDR3 sequence: CASSSIMGETQYF. DNA of the CDR3: TGTGCCAGCAGCTCAATTATGGGCGAGACCCAGTACTTC.

The rearrangement joins TRBV18 to TRBJ2-1; D is unresolved. Germline CDR1 reads KGHSH; CDR2 reads LQKENI. This CDR3 comprises 14 residues. Between the trimmed V and J ends, which lost 6 bases and 5 bases, there was a span of 14 bases. This chain's CDR3 is CASSRDRSNNEQFF. CDR3 bases: TGTGCCAGCTCCCGCGACCGCTCGAACAATGAGCAGTTCTTC.

This chain uses TRBV6-5 with TRBJ2-7; TRBD1 aligns across 7 bases. V lost 10 bases, J lost 0 bases, and 6 bases stayed unmatched. This CDR3 has 13 residues. The germline gives CDR1 MNHEY, CDR2 SVGAGI. The CDR3 here is CATRTGLSYEQYF. The CDR3 region has the DNA TGTGCCACCCGGACAGGTCTCTCCTACGAGCAGTACTTC.

This clonotype was observed a handful of times. The gene calls are TRBV7-3 and TRBJ1-3; D unclear. The CDR3 extends over 13 amino acids. Germline V gene sequence: CDR1 SGHTA, CDR2 FQGTGA. V gave up 3 bases and J gave up 2 bases, with 5 bases separating them. CDR3 DNA sequence: TGTGCCAGCAGCTTCAATCCTGGAAACACCATATATTTT. It translates to CASSFNPGNTIYF.

The gene calls are TRBV25-1 and TRBJ2-2, with D perhaps matching TRBD1 or TRBD2 (5 bases each). Germline CDR1 MGHDK, CDR2 SYGVNS. The CDR3 has 17 residues. V was cut by 1 base and J by 3 bases, with 15 bases left in between. The CDR3 DNA reads TGTGCCAGCAGTGAATCCCCGCGGTGGGGGTACACCGGGGAGCTGTTTTTT. Its translation: CASSESPRWGYTGELFF.

This sequence joins TRBV20-1 and TRBJ2-7; D may be TRBD2 (5 bases). Germline values: CDR1 DFQATT, CDR2 SNEGSKA (reference sequence). V dropped 0 bases and J dropped 4 bases, with 13 bases sitting between them. This CDR3 is built from 14 residues. The CDR3 coding sequence is TGCAGTGCTAGAGAGAACGGCGGGCCTTACGAGCAGTACTTC. It codes for CSARENGGPYEQYF.

The chain employs TRBV20-1 and TRBJ2-3; possible D gene TRBD2, 5 bases. V was pared by 2 bases and J by 4 bases, with 13 bases between. Germline V gene sequence: CDR1 DFQATT, CDR2 SNEGSKA (reference sequence). The length of the CDR3 is 14 residues. The CDR3 sequence: CSARIGSEPDTQYF. For the CDR3, the DNA is TGCAGTGCTAGAATAGGGAGCGAACCAGATACGCAGTATTTT.

This clonotype was detected only a few times. The J gene is TRBJ1-3, the V gene TRBV7-6, with no clear D. Per the germline V gene, CDR1 is SGHVS and CDR2 is FNYEAQ. The CDR3 covers 17 residues. Trimming removed 2 bases from V and 0 bases from J, with 14 bases in between. CDR3 sequence (DNA): TGTGCCAGCAGCTTATTCCAACAACTCAACTCTGGAAACACCATATATTTT. Encoded protein: CASSLFQQLNSGNTIYF.

The rearrangement links TRBV18 to TRBJ2-3; TRBD2 matches at 11 bases. Germline-derived CDR1 and CDR2 are KGHSH and LQKENI. The V gene end was trimmed by 3 bases and the J gene end by 6 bases; junction bases not matched to a gene: 8. This CDR3 region has 16 residues. CDR3 sequence reads: CASSPELAGAGDTQYF. The CDR3 bases are TGTGCCAGCTCACCTGAACTAGCGGGAGCGGGTGATACGCAGTATTTT.

The gene calls are TRBV7-9 and TRBJ2-1; TRBD2 matches 14 bases. Germline trimming cut 5 bases from V and 6 bases from J; bases unmatched to any gene: 12. This CDR3 comprises 18 residues. Germline CDR1 is SEHNR and CDR2 is FQNEAQ (reference sequence). The CDR3 loop reads CASSPWGLAGVRFNEQFF. The CDR3 DNA sequence: TGTGCCAGCAGCCCGTGGGGACTAGCGGGAGTTCGTTTCAATGAGCAGTTCTTC.

This clonotype was observed a handful of times. The J gene is TRBJ2-7, the V gene TRBV7-9; D gene uncertain. The CDR3 covers 13 residues. The V end was cut by 5 bases, the J end by 4 bases, with 12 bases between. The germline gives CDR1 SEHNR, CDR2 FQNEAQ (reference sequence). CDR3 sequence reads: CASSPTNTYEQYF. The CDR3 nucleotides read TGTGCCAGCAGCCCAACTAATACATACGAGCAGTACTTC.

The chain combines TRBV11-2 with TRBJ2-7; the D gene is possibly TRBD1 (5 bases). Germline V gene sequence: CDR1 SGHAT, CDR2 FQNNGV. The CDR3 length is 15 residues. V shed 1 base and J shed 0 bases, with 10 bases lying between them. The CDR3 sequence is CASSLGQTSSYEQYF. The CDR3 DNA follows: TGTGCCAGCAGCTTAGGACAGACCAGCTCCTACGAGCAGTACTTC.

This clonotype occurred many times. This rearrangement joins TRBV7-9 to TRBJ2-3, with D tentatively TRBD1 (5 bases). The germline CDR1 and CDR2 sequences are SEHNR and FQNEAQ (reference sequence). The CDR3 is 15 amino acids. V lost 5 bases and J 9 bases, leaving 21 bases between the germline ends. The CDR3 DNA is TGTGCCAGCAGCCTATCCGGCATCGGCGCAGGGACGCAGTATTTT. Translating gives CASSLSGIGAGTQYF.

This chain connects TRBV7-9 to TRBJ2-3, with D unclear. The CDR3 length is 11 residues. CDR1 and CDR2 from the germline V gene are SEHNR and FQNEAQ (reference sequence). Between the trimmed V and J ends, which lost 6 bases and 4 bases, there was a span of 5 bases. The CDR3 reads CASRAADTQYF. CDR3 in DNA: TGTGCCAGCAGAGCAGCAGATACGCAGTATTTT.

The V and J genes are TRBV12-3 or TRBV12-4 and TRBJ2-5; tentatively, D is TRBD2 (6 bases). The CDR3 contains 14 residues. The V end was cut by 3 bases, the J end by 5 bases, with 13 bases between. Here the CDR3 DNA reads TGTGCCAGCAGTTTGGGACTTCCCCTGGAGACCCAGTACTTC. Protein product: CASSLGLPLETQYF.

Ten or more counts support this clonotype. The chain employs TRBV7-9 and TRBJ2-3; no clear D gene. Trimming removed 5 bases from V and 6 bases from J, with 15 bases in between. CDR3 length equals 14 residues. CDR1 SEHNR and CDR2 FQNEAQ come from the germline V gene (reference sequence). The DNA of the CDR3 is TGTGCCAGCAGCCTAGGCCATGTTGGGGATACGCAGTATTTT. This gives the protein CASSLGHVGDTQYF.